This entry is about one T cell receptor (beta chain). Assay used: immunoSEQ multiplex PCR; TCRdb lists only in-frame clones, some missing. The table lists tens of thousands of clones, 85% to 95% of them singletons, with roughly 2.6% in the top ten. The data derive from a study of T cell changes during pregnancy in multiple sclerosis. The receptor comes from a female donor with multiple sclerosis, enrolled in a pregnancy study. The sample in question was CD8+ T cells from peripheral blood mononuclear cells, obtained in the third trimester of pregnancy.

The CDR3 is CASSPQEGGGIMNTEAFF. The CDR3 nucleotides are TGTGCCAGCAGCCCACAAGAGGGGGGGGGAATTATGAACACTGAAGCTTTCTTT. This chain uses TRBV4-2 with TRBJ1-1, with a weak D call TRBD1 (6 bases). In germline, CDR1 is LGHNA, CDR2 YNFKEQ. The V end was cut by 4 bases, the J end by 0 bases, with 21 bases between. CDR3 length: 18 amino acids.